The clone carrying this T cell receptor (beta chain) came up a few times. Its antigen is not identified. The data are from a study of PD-L1 blockade in urothelial cancer. About the research overall: Blood drawn 3 weeks (second dose) and 6 weeks after treatment start was analyzed. Overall study results and limits: Clones that were tumor-associated expanded more in the blood of durable-benefit patients at 3 weeks.

The method was immunoSEQ multiplex PCR; TCRdb's version includes in-frame clones alone and lacks a portion of them. The sample lists approximately 30,000 clones, 65% to 90% occurring once. The CDR3 covers 14 residues. The ends were cut back, 0 bases at V and 1 base at J, with 4 bases in the middle. CDR1 LGHNA and CDR2 YNFKEQ come from the germline V gene. The gene calls are TRBV4-2 and TRBJ2-4; no reliable D call. Sequenced here: PBMCs, sampled around atezolizumab (anti-PD-L1) treatment. The TCR sequence derives from a man in his fifties with urothelial cancer. CDR3 loop: CASSQEEAKNIQYF. In DNA, the CDR3 is TGTGCCAGCAGCCAAGAGGAGGCCAAAAACATTCAGTACTTC.